This T cell receptor (beta chain) comes out of a study of T cells in Graves' hyperthyroidism and ophthalmopathy. Whole-study results and caveats: A median around 6.8 months before onset, the model predicted ophthalmopathy.

Template material for amplifying TCR beta CDR3 regions consisted of RNA transcripts. The HTBI primer set drove a first-round RT-PCR of the TCR CDR3. TCRdb analysed the multiplex PCR reads with MiXCR anew, one entry per CDR3 protein. The sample lists approximately 520,000 distinct CDR3 sequences, around a quarter seen once, with around 11% in the top ten. The CDR3 contains 14 residues. Germline loops: CDR1 SNHLY, CDR2 FYNNEI. Trimming cost V 3 bases and J 3 bases, with 12 bases left between them. This clonotype was counted ten times or more. What it binds is unknown. Sequenced material: blood. The chain carries TRBV2 and TRBJ2-7, with D possibly TRBD2 on 6 matching bases. This TCR derives from a woman in her 30s with Graves' ophthalmopathy. This chain's CDR3 is CASSEDSGDYEQYF. CDR3 nucleotides: TGTGCCAGCAGTGAGGACTCGGGAGACTACGAGCAGTACTTC.